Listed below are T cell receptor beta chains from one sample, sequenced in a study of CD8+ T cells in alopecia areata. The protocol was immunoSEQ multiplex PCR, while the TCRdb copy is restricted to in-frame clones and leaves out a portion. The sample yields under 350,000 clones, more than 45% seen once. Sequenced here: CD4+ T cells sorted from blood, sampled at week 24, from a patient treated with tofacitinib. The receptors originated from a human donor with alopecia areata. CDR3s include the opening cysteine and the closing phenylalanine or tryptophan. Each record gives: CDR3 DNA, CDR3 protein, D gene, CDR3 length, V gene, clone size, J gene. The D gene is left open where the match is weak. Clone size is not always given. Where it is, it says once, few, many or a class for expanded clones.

CDR3nt: TGTGCCAGCGCCCCCCACCGGGACACCGCTAATCAGCCCCAGCATTTT
CDR3aa: CASAPHRDTANQPQHF
d_gene: -
len: 16
v_gene: TRBV7-9
abundance: -
j_gene: TRBJ1-5

CDR3nt: TGTGCCAGCGGGAGCTCTGGAAACACCATATATTTT
CDR3aa: CASGSSGNTIYF
d_gene: -
len: 12
v_gene: TRBV6-1
abundance: few
j_gene: TRBJ1-3

CDR3nt: TGCGCCAGCAGGAGGCCCGGGATGGCAAATGAGCAGTTCTTC
CDR3aa: CASRRPGMANEQFF
d_gene: -
len: 14
v_gene: TRBV5-1
abundance: -
j_gene: TRBJ2-1

CDR3nt: TGTGCCTGGAGTGTGGGGGTTGCCAATCAGCCCCAGCATTTT
CDR3aa: CAWSVGVANQPQHF
d_gene: -
len: 14
v_gene: TRBV30
abundance: once
j_gene: TRBJ1-5

CDR3nt: TGCGCCAGCAGCCAAGAGAGGCTAGCGGGGAATACGCAGTATTTT
CDR3aa: CASSQERLAGNTQYF
d_gene: TRBD2
len: 15
v_gene: TRBV4-1
abundance: few
j_gene: TRBJ2-3

CDR3nt: TGTGCCTGGAGTGCCTATTGGGATAATTCACCCCTCCACTTT
CDR3aa: CAWSAYWDNSPLHF
d_gene: -
len: 14
v_gene: TRBV30
abundance: -
j_gene: TRBJ1-6

CDR3nt: TGCGCCAGCAGCCAGGTTCCCCGGGACAGTTATGGCTACACCTTC
CDR3aa: CASSQVPRDSYGYTF
d_gene: TRBD1
len: 15
v_gene: TRBV4-3
abundance: -
j_gene: TRBJ1-2

CDR3nt: TGCGCCAGCAGCTTGGGTCGGACAGGGGTCCATGAGCAGTTCTTC
CDR3aa: CASSLGRTGVHEQFF
d_gene: TRBD1
len: 15
v_gene: TRBV5-1
abundance: few
j_gene: TRBJ2-1

CDR3nt: TGTGCCTGGAGCCCGCTCGTAGGCTCCTACGAGCAGTACTTC
CDR3aa: CAWSPLVGSYEQYF
d_gene: -
len: 14
v_gene: TRBV30
abundance: -
j_gene: TRBJ2-7

CDR3nt: TGTGCCAGCAGCTTAGGGGACAAGGGCTACACCTTC
CDR3aa: CASSLGDKGYTF
d_gene: -
len: 12
v_gene: TRBV7-2
abundance: -
j_gene: TRBJ1-2

CDR3nt: TGTGCCAGCAGCGGAAGGACAAATGGCTACACCTTC
CDR3aa: CASSGRTNGYTF
d_gene: -
len: 12
v_gene: TRBV7-9
abundance: few
j_gene: TRBJ1-2

CDR3nt: TGTGCCTGGAGTGGACAGTCTAACAATGAGCAGTTCTTC
CDR3aa: CAWSGQSNNEQFF
d_gene: -
len: 13
v_gene: TRBV30
abundance: -
j_gene: TRBJ2-1